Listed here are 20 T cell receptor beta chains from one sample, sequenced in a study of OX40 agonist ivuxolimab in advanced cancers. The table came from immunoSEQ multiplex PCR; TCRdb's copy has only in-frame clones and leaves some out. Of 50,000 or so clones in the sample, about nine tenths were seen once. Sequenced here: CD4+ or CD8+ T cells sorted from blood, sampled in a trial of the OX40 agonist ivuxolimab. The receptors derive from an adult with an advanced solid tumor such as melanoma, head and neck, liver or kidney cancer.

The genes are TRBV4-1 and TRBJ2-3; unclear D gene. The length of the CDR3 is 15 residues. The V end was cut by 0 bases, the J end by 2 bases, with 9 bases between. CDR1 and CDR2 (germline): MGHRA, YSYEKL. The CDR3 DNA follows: TGCGCCAGCAGCCAAGATCCGCTAGACACAGATACGCAGTATTTT. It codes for CASSQDPLDTDTQYF.

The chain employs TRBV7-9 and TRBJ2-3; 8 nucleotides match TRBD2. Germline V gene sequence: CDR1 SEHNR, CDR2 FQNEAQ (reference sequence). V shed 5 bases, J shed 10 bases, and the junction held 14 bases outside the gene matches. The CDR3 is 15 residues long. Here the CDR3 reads CASSPVGTRGVAQYF. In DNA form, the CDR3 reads TGTGCCAGCAGCCCAGTAGGGACTAGAGGGGTTGCGCAGTATTTT.

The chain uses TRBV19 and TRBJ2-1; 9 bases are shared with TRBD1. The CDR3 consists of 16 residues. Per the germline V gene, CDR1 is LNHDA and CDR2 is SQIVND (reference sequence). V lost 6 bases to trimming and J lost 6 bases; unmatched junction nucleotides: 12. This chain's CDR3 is CASRNLPGQGSNEQFF. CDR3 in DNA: TGTGCCAGTAGGAACCTACCGGGACAGGGTTCCAATGAGCAGTTCTTC.

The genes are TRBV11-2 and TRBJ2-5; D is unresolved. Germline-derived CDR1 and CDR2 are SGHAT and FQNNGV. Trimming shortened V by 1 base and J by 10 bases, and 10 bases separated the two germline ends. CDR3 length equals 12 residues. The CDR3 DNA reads TGTGCCAGCAGCTTAGGAGCCGCCAACCAGTACTTC. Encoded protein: CASSLGAANQYF.

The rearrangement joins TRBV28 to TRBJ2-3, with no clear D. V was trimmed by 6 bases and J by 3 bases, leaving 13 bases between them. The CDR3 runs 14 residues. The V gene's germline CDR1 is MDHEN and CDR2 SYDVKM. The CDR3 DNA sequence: TGTGCCAGCAGCCTTCTGGGCGGAACAGATACGCAGTATTTT. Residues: CASSLLGGTDTQYF.

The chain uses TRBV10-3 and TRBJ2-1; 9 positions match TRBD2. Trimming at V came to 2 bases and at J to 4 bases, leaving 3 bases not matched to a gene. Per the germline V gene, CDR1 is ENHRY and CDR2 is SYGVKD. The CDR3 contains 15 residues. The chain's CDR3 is CAISEGGGVYNEQFF. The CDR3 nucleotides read TGTGCCATCAGTGAGGGCGGGGGGGTATACAATGAGCAGTTCTTC.

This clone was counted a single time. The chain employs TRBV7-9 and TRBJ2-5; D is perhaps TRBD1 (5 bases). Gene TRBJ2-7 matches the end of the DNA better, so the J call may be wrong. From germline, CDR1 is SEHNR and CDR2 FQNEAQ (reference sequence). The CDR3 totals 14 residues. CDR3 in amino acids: CASSPKTGSYEQYF. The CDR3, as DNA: TGTGCCAGCAGCCCTAAAACAGGATCCTACGAGCAGTACTTC.

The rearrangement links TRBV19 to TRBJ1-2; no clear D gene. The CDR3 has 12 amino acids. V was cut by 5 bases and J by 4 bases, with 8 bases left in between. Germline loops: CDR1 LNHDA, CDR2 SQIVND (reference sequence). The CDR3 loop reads CASSDKPYGYTF. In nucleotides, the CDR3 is TGTGCCAGTAGTGACAAACCCTATGGCTACACCTTC.

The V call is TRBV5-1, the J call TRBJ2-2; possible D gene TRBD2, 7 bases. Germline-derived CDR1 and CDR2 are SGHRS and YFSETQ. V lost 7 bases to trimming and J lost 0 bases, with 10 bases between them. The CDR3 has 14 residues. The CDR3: CASEGGPNTGELFF. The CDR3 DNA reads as TGCGCCAGCGAGGGGGGGCCGAACACCGGGGAGCTGTTTTTT.

CDR3 residues: CASSERAERLYEQYF. CDR3 DNA: TGTGCCAGCAGTGAAAGGGCGGAACGACTCTACGAGCAGTACTTC. This rearrangement joins TRBV2 to TRBJ2-7, with unresolved D. The germline gives CDR1 SNHLY, CDR2 FYNNEI. The length of the CDR3 is 15 residues. The V gene lost 2 bases and the J gene lost 3 bases, with 14 bases spanning the gap.

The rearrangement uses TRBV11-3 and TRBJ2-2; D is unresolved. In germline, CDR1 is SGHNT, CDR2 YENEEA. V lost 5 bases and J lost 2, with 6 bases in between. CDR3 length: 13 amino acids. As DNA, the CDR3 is TGTGCCAGCAGCCCCCCCAACACCGGGGAGCTGTTTTTT. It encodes CASSPPNTGELFF.

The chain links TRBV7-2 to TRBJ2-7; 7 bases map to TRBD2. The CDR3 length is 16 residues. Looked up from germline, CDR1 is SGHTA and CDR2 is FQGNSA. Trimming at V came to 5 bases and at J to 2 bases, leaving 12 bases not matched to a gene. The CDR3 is CASSPVSGPAPYEQYF. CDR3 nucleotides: TGTGCCAGCAGCCCCGTTAGCGGGCCCGCCCCCTACGAGCAGTACTTC.

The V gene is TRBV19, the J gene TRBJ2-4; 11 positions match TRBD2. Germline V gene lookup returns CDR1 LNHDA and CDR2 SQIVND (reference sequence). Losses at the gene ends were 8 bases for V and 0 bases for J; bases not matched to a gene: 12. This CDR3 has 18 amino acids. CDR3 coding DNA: TGTGCCAGTGGGACCGGGACTAGCGGATCTCTAGCCAAAAACATTCAGTACTTC. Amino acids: CASGTGTSGSLAKNIQYF.

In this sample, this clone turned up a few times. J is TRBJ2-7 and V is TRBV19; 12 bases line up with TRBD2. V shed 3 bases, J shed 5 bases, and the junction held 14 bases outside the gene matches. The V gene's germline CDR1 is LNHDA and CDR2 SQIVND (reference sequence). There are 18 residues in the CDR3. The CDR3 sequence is CASSIPPLTSGRSHEQYF. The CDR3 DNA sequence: TGTGCCAGTAGTATCCCCCCTCTGACTAGCGGGAGAAGTCACGAGCAGTACTTC.

The CDR3 here is CASSDPTRMNTEAFF. In DNA form, the CDR3 reads TGTGCCAGCAGTGACCCCACGAGAATGAACACTGAAGCTTTCTTT. The rearrangement uses TRBV6-1 and TRBJ1-1; unclear D gene. The germline V gene encodes CDR1 MNHNS and CDR2 SASEGT. Trimming shortened V by 3 bases and J by 0 bases, and 11 bases separated the two germline ends. The CDR3 covers 15 residues.

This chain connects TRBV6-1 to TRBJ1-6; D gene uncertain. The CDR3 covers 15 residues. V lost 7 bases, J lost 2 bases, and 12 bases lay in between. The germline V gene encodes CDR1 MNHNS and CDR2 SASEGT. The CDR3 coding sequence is TGTGCCAGCACCTTAGAACACCCCTATAATTCACCCCTCCACTTT. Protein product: CASTLEHPYNSPLHF.

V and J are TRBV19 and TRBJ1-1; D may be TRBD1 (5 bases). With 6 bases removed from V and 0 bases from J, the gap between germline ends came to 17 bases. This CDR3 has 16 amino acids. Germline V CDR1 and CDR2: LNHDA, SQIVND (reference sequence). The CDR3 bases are TGTGCCAGTAGAACCAGGGTGACAAGCATGAACACTGAAGCTTTCTTT. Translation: CASRTRVTSMNTEAFF. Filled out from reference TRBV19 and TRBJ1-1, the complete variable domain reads DGGITQSPKYLFRKEGQNVTLSCEQNLNHDAMYWYRQDPGQGLRLIYYSQIVNDFQKGDIAEGYSVSREKKESFPLTVTSAQKNPTAFYLCASRTRVTSMNTEAFFGQGTRLTVV.

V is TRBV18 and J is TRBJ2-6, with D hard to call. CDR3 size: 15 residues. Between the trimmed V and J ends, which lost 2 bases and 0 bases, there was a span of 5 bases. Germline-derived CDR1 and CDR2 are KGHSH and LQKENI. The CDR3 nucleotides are TGTGCCAGCTCACCAGGAAGCTCTGGGGCCAACGTCCTGACTTTC. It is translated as CASSPGSSGANVLTF.

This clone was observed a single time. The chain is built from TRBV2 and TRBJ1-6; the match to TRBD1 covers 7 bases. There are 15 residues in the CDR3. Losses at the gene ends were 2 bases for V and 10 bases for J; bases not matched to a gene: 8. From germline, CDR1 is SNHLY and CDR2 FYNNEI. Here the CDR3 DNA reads TGTGCCAGCAGTGAACAGACAGGGATGGGCTCACCCCTCCACTTT. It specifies CASSEQTGMGSPLHF.

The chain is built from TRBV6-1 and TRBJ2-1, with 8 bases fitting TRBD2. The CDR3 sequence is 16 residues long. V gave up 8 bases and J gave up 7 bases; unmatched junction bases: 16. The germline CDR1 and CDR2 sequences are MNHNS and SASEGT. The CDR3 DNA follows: TGTGCCAGCCGTGGCGCCCGGGCTAGCGGGTATAATGAGCAGTTCTTC. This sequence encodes CASRGARASGYNEQFF.